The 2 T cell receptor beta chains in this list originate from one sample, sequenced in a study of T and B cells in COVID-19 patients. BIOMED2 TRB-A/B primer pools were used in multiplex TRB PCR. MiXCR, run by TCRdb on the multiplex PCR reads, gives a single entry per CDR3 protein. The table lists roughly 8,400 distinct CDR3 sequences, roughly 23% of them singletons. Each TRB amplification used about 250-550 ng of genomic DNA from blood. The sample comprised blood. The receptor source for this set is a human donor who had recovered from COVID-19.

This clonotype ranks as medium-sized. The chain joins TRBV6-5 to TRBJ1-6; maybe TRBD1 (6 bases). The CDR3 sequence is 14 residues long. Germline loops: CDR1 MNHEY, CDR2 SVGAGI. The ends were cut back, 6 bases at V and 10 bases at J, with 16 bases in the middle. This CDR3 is CASRQTNRESPLHF. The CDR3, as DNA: TGTGCCAGCAGGCAAACCAACAGGGAATCACCCCTCCACTTT.

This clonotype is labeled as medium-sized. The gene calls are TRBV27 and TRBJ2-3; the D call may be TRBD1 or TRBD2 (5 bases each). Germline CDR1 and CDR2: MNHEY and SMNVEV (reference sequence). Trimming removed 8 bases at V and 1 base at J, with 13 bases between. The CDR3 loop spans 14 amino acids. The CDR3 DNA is TGTGCCAGCCGCCGGGGCTCTGGCACAGATACGCAGTATTTT. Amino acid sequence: CASRRGSGTDTQYF.